Listed below are T cell receptor beta chains from one sample, sequenced in a study of CD8+ T cells in alopecia areata. Measured with immunoSEQ multiplex PCR; TCRdb has only the in-frame clones, and not every one. The sample carries 100,000 to 150,000 clones, 45% to 65% recorded once. The sequenced sample was CD4+ T cells sorted from blood, obtained at week 0. These receptors came from a human donor with alopecia areata. Each CDR3 is given with its conserved first and last residue. The D gene is left open where the match is weak. The size entry is marked missing in some rows and otherwise reads once, few, many or a size class.

v_call: TRBV7-8
j_call: TRBJ2-3
d_call: -
clone_size: -
cdr3_aa: CASSLLGYNTDTQYF
cdr3_nt: TGTGCCAGCAGCTTATTAGGTTATAACACAGATACGCAGTATTTT

v_call: TRBV6-5
j_call: TRBJ2-1
d_call: -
clone_size: few
cdr3_aa: CASSYSRGAGHEEQFF
cdr3_nt: TGTGCCAGCAGTTACTCGAGAGGGGCGGGCCATGAGGAGCAGTTCTTC

v_call: TRBV4-3
j_call: TRBJ2-7
d_call: TRBD2
clone_size: -
cdr3_aa: CASSQLTSGRSGSYEQYF
cdr3_nt: TGCGCCAGCAGCCAATTGACTAGCGGGAGATCGGGCTCCTACGAGCAGTACTTC

v_call: TRBV5-6
j_call: TRBJ2-6
d_call: -
clone_size: -
cdr3_aa: CASSLDSTGGVSGANVLTF
cdr3_nt: TGTGCCAGCAGCTTGGATAGTACCGGGGGTGTCTCTGGGGCCAACGTCCTGACTTTC

v_call: TRBV6-6
j_call: TRBJ1-2
d_call: -
clone_size: few
cdr3_aa: CASGRGPYGYTF
cdr3_nt: TGTGCCAGCGGTCGGGGACCTTATGGCTACACCTTC

v_call: TRBV5-1
j_call: TRBJ2-1
d_call: TRBD2
clone_size: -
cdr3_aa: CASSFLWGRGYNEQFF
cdr3_nt: TGCGCCAGCAGCTTTTTATGGGGGAGGGGCTACAATGAGCAGTTCTTC

v_call: TRBV7-2
j_call: TRBJ2-3
d_call: -
clone_size: -
cdr3_aa: CASSPGPWDTQYF
cdr3_nt: TGTGCCAGCAGCCCGGGCCCATGGGATACGCAGTATTTT

v_call: TRBV7-9
j_call: TRBJ2-3
d_call: -
clone_size: -
cdr3_aa: CASSSGAQPSTDTQYF
cdr3_nt: TGTGCCAGCAGCTCGGGCGCACAACCTAGCACAGATACGCAGTATTTT

v_call: TRBV7-8
j_call: TRBJ1-2
d_call: -
clone_size: few
cdr3_aa: CASSLAERLYGYTF
cdr3_nt: TGTGCCAGCAGCTTAGCTGAGCGCTTGTATGGCTACACCTTC

v_call: TRBV6-1
j_call: TRBJ2-7
d_call: -
clone_size: -
cdr3_aa: CASSRYEQYF
cdr3_nt: TGTGCCAGCAGCCGCTACGAGCAGTACTTC

v_call: TRBV7-2
j_call: TRBJ1-2
d_call: -
clone_size: -
cdr3_aa: CASSLVVGRDWSYGYTF
cdr3_nt: TGTGCCAGCAGCTTAGTAGTCGGGAGGGATTGGAGCTATGGCTACACCTTC

v_call: TRBV5-5
j_call: TRBJ2-1
d_call: -
clone_size: -
cdr3_aa: CASSFRGGGVEDEQFF
cdr3_nt: TGTGCCAGCAGCTTCAGAGGGGGTGGGGTCGAGGATGAGCAGTTCTTC

v_call: TRBV6-1
j_call: TRBJ1-4
d_call: TRBD1
clone_size: -
cdr3_aa: CASRRNRGTNEKLFF
cdr3_nt: TGTGCCAGCAGGAGGAACAGGGGAACTAATGAAAAACTGTTTTTT

v_call: TRBV5-1
j_call: TRBJ1-1
d_call: -
clone_size: -
cdr3_aa: CASSTRTGTMNTEAFF
cdr3_nt: TGCGCCAGCAGCACCCGAACAGGGACCATGAACACTGAAGCTTTCTTT

v_call: TRBV5-1
j_call: TRBJ2-7
d_call: TRBD1
clone_size: -
cdr3_aa: CASSLEVPGQGTSGRGEQYF
cdr3_nt: TGCGCCAGCAGCCTTGAAGTTCCGGGACAGGGGACTTCTGGCCGAGGCGAGCAGTACTTC

v_call: TRBV10-3
j_call: TRBJ2-7
d_call: -
clone_size: -
cdr3_aa: CASGEGAFSYEQYF
cdr3_nt: TGTGCCTCCGGGGAGGGGGCCTTCTCCTACGAGCAGTACTTC

v_call: TRBV15
j_call: TRBJ1-4
d_call: -
clone_size: once
cdr3_aa: CATSMGDPINEKLFF
cdr3_nt: TGTGCCACCAGCATGGGGGACCCTATTAATGAAAAACTGTTTTTT

v_call: TRBV7-9
j_call: TRBJ1-2
d_call: -
clone_size: -
cdr3_aa: CASSLRANYGYTF
cdr3_nt: TGTGCCAGCAGCCTCAGGGCTAACTATGGCTACACCTTC

v_call: TRBV29-1
j_call: TRBJ2-3
d_call: TRBD1
clone_size: few
cdr3_aa: CSARDRGRDTQYF
cdr3_nt: TGCAGCGCCCGGGACAGGGGTCGTGATACGCAGTATTTT

v_call: TRBV15
j_call: TRBJ2-3
d_call: -
clone_size: -
cdr3_aa: CATKVLGSGPDTQYF
cdr3_nt: TGTGCCACCAAAGTCCTGGGATCGGGCCCAGATACGCAGTATTTT

v_call: TRBV5-6
j_call: TRBJ2-3
d_call: TRBD2
clone_size: few
cdr3_aa: CASRSGLAGTDTQYF
cdr3_nt: TGTGCCAGCAGAAGTGGACTAGCGGGGACAGATACGCAGTATTTT

v_call: TRBV5-1
j_call: TRBJ2-2
d_call: TRBD2
clone_size: -
cdr3_aa: CASSPGLAGDVTGELFF
cdr3_nt: TGCGCCAGCAGCCCGGGACTAGCGGGAGACGTCACCGGGGAGCTGTTTTTT

v_call: TRBV7-2
j_call: TRBJ1-2
d_call: -
clone_size: -
cdr3_aa: CASSSVVGRDYTF
cdr3_nt: TGTGCCAGCAGCTCGGTGGTGGGGCGAGACTACACCTTC

v_call: TRBV15
j_call: TRBJ2-6
d_call: TRBD2
clone_size: -
cdr3_aa: CATRSFGGAPNSGANVLTF
cdr3_nt: TGTGCCACCCGCTCGTTCGGGGGGGCCCCCAACTCTGGGGCCAACGTCCTGACTTTC

v_call: TRBV10-2
j_call: TRBJ2-5
d_call: -
clone_size: few
cdr3_aa: CASKQGPETQYF
cdr3_nt: TGCGCCAGTAAGCAGGGCCCAGAGACCCAGTACTTC

v_call: TRBV5-1
j_call: TRBJ2-3
d_call: TRBD2
clone_size: few
cdr3_aa: CASSQRTSGRTDTQYF
cdr3_nt: TGCGCCAGCAGCCAACGGACTAGCGGGAGAACAGATACGCAGTATTTT

v_call: TRBV4-2
j_call: TRBJ2-1
d_call: TRBD2
clone_size: -
cdr3_aa: CASSLEAGALSSYNEQFF
cdr3_nt: TGTGCCAGCAGCCTGGAAGCGGGGGCGTTGAGCTCCTACAATGAGCAGTTCTTC

v_call: TRBV4-1
j_call: TRBJ2-7
d_call: -
clone_size: -
cdr3_aa: CASSLLEKGAPVYEQYF
cdr3_nt: TGCGCCAGCAGCCTCCTCGAGAAGGGAGCTCCAGTCTACGAGCAGTACTTC

v_call: TRBV23-1
j_call: TRBJ2-1
d_call: TRBD2
clone_size: -
cdr3_aa: CASRFGTSGSSEQFF
cdr3_nt: TGCGCCAGCCGCTTCGGGACTAGCGGGAGTAGTGAGCAGTTCTTC

v_call: TRBV7-3
j_call: TRBJ2-6
d_call: TRBD1
clone_size: -
cdr3_aa: CASSPLPTGTGANVLTF
cdr3_nt: TGTGCCAGCAGCCCTTTACCGACAGGGACTGGGGCCAACGTCCTGACTTTC

v_call: TRBV6-6
j_call: TRBJ2-5
d_call: TRBD1
clone_size: -
cdr3_aa: CASRTGGINQYF
cdr3_nt: TGTGCCAGCAGGACAGGGGGGATTAACCAGTACTTC

v_call: TRBV5-1
j_call: TRBJ2-5
d_call: -
clone_size: -
cdr3_aa: CASSLLQETQYF
cdr3_nt: TGCGCCAGCAGCTTGCTCCAAGAGACCCAGTACTTC

v_call: TRBV18
j_call: TRBJ2-7
d_call: TRBD1
clone_size: -
cdr3_aa: CASSPLVETGANEQYF
cdr3_nt: TGTGCCAGCTCACCATTGGTGGAGACAGGGGCCAACGAGCAGTACTTC

v_call: TRBV5-6
j_call: TRBJ2-5
d_call: -
clone_size: -
cdr3_aa: CASSNSGVQETQYF
cdr3_nt: TGTGCCAGCAGCAACTCGGGGGTCCAAGAGACCCAGTACTTC

v_call: TRBV19
j_call: TRBJ2-5
d_call: -
clone_size: once
cdr3_aa: CASGGQSVETQYF
cdr3_nt: TGTGCCAGTGGCGGACAGTCTGTGGAGACCCAGTACTTC

v_call: TRBV7-8
j_call: TRBJ1-4
d_call: TRBD1
clone_size: -
cdr3_aa: CASTYSKRQGYNEKLFF
cdr3_nt: TGTGCCAGCACCTATAGCAAGAGACAGGGGTATAATGAAAAACTGTTTTTT

v_call: TRBV7-9
j_call: TRBJ2-2
d_call: -
clone_size: -
cdr3_aa: CASSPRTENTGELFF
cdr3_nt: TGTGCCAGCAGCCCTCGGACAGAGAACACCGGGGAGCTGTTTTTT

v_call: TRBV23-1
j_call: TRBJ2-3
d_call: TRBD2
clone_size: -
cdr3_aa: CASSQSISREGNTDTQYF
cdr3_nt: TGCGCCAGCAGTCAATCTATTTCGCGGGAGGGGAACACAGATACGCAGTATTTT

v_call: TRBV15
j_call: TRBJ2-5
d_call: -
clone_size: -
cdr3_aa: CATSRTRTAKQETQYF
cdr3_nt: TGTGCCACCAGCAGAACTCGGACAGCAAAGCAAGAGACCCAGTACTTC

v_call: TRBV5-1
j_call: TRBJ2-3
d_call: TRBD1
clone_size: -
cdr3_aa: CASSLGARGSSSTDTQYF
cdr3_nt: TGCGCCAGCAGCTTGGGGGCCAGGGGGTCGTCTAGCACAGATACGCAGTATTTT